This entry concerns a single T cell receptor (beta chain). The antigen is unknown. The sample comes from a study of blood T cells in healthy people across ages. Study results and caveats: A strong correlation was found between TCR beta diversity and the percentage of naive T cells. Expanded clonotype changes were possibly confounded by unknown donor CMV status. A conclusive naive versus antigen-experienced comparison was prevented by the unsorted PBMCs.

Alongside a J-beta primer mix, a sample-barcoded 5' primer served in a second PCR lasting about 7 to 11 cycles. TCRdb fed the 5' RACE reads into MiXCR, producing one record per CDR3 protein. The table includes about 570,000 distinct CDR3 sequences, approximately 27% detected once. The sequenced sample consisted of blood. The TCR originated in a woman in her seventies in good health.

As DNA, the CDR3 is TGCAGTGCAAGGCGGACACGGTGGGATTCACCCCTCCACTTT. Translation: CSARRTRWDSPLHF. This chain joins TRBV20-1 and TRBJ1-6; weak D call: TRBD1 (5 bases). In germline, CDR1 is DFQATT, CDR2 SNEGSKA (reference sequence). CDR3 size: 14 residues. V dropped 6 bases and J dropped 8 bases, with 17 bases sitting between them.